The 28 T cell receptor beta chains presented below share a single source sample, sequenced in a study of T cell responses to AZD1222 COVID-19 vaccine. TCRdb's copy holds only in-frame clones and misses some; the assay was immunoSEQ multiplex PCR. The sample records about 81,000 clones, about 92% being singletons. The material was peripheral blood, obtained on day 0 of AZD1222 vaccination. These receptors were obtained from an adult in good health.

The genes are TRBV7-9 and TRBJ2-7; D perhaps matches TRBD1 (5 bases). The V and J ends lost 1 base and 5 bases respectively, with 18 bases between them. This CDR3 comprises 16 residues. Germline CDR1 reads SEHNR; CDR2 reads FQNEAQ (reference sequence). CDR3 loop: CASSLGGASAAHEQYF. The CDR3, as DNA: TGTGCCAGCAGCTTAGGTGGGGCCTCCGCCGCCCACGAGCAGTACTTC.

The chain combines TRBV14 with TRBJ2-7; 8 nucleotides line up with TRBD2. In germline, CDR1 is SGHDN, CDR2 FVKESK. This CDR3 is 16 amino acids long. J gave up 4 bases and V 1 base, and 9 bases lay outside the gene matches. The CDR3 region is CASSQGRGGTSYEQYF. CDR3 coding DNA: TGTGCCAGCAGCCAAGGTCGCGGGGGGACTTCATACGAGCAGTACTTC. Complete variable domain (other parts from reference TRBV14 and TRBJ2-7): EAGVTQFPSHSVIEKGQTVTLRCDPISGHDNLYWYRRVMGKEIKFLLHFVKESKQDESGMPNNRFLAERTGGTYSTLKVQPAELEDSGVYFCASSQGRGGTSYEQYFGPGTRLTVT.

The chain combines TRBV6-2 or TRBV6-3 with TRBJ2-1; D gene ambiguous. V shed 2 bases and J shed 9 bases, with 11 bases lying between them. Germline V gene data show CDR1 as MNHEY and CDR2 as SVGEGT. The CDR3 is made up of 13 amino acids. CDR3 nucleotide sequence: TGTGCCAGCAGTTACGTGATCAGCTTTGAGCAGTTCTTC. Amino acid sequence: CASSYVISFEQFF.

The rearrangement uses TRBV6-2 or TRBV6-3 and TRBJ1-1; the D gene is possibly TRBD1 (5 bases). Germline V gene lookup returns CDR1 MNHEY and CDR2 SVGEGT. Trimming removed 5 bases at V and 5 bases at J, with 15 bases between. There are 14 residues in the CDR3. CDR3 bases: TGTGCCAGCAGTAAGACAGCACAAGAAACTGAAGCTTTCTTT. This encodes CASSKTAQETEAFF.

The CDR3 nucleotides read TGTGCCAGCAGAATAGGAGGGGGCACAGATACGCAGTATTTT. This sequence encodes CASRIGGGTDTQYF. The chain joins TRBV5-6 to TRBJ2-3, with a weak D call TRBD2 (6 bases). Germline assignment: CDR1 SGHDT and CDR2 YYEEEE. V was shortened by 5 bases and J by 1 base, with 11 bases between the two germline ends. The CDR3 has 14 residues.

This clone occurred once. CDR3 sequence reads: CASTRGLAGYEQYF. The CDR3 DNA reads TGTGCCAGCACACGGGGACTAGCGGGGTACGAGCAGTACTTC. The chain couples TRBV28 to TRBJ2-7; 13 bases are a match to TRBD2. This CDR3 contains 14 residues. V gave up 7 bases and J gave up 4 bases; unmatched junction bases: 4. Germline loops: CDR1 MDHEN, CDR2 SYDVKM.

The chain couples TRBV7-2 to TRBJ1-5; no reliable D call. This CDR3 has 13 amino acids. Germline V CDR1 and CDR2: SGHTA, FQGNSA. Trimming took 1 base from V and 4 from J, leaving 5 bases between them. The DNA for the CDR3 is TGTGCCAGCAGCTTAGAATCGAATCAGCCCCAGCATTTT. Its protein is CASSLESNQPQHF.

The chain uses TRBV7-8 and TRBJ2-7; TRBD1 is a possible D gene (6 bases). CDR1 and CDR2 from the germline V gene are SGHVS and FQNEAQ. V lost 5 bases and J lost 4, with 15 bases in between. The CDR3 is 14 amino acids. The CDR3 DNA is TGTGCCAGCAGCGGGTCAGGGGTGTTATACGAGCAGTACTTC. Encoded protein: CASSGSGVLYEQYF.

The genes are TRBV3-1 (or the pseudogene TRBV3-2) and TRBJ2-3; 8 bases line up with TRBD2. The CDR3 totals 17 residues. Germline V gene data show CDR1 as LGHDT and CDR2 as YNNKEL (reference sequence). Trimming cost V 1 base and J 4 bases; bases outside gene matches: 10. In DNA, the CDR3 is TGTGCCAGCAGCCAAGTAGGATTCGGGAGGGGTCCAGATACGCAGTATTTT. Protein product: CASSQVGFGRGPDTQYF.

The chain uses TRBV30 and TRBJ2-1; 11 nucleotides align to TRBD2. V dropped 3 bases and J dropped 4; count of bases not matched to a gene: 5. Per germline, CDR1 GTSNPN and CDR2 SVGIG (reference sequence). This CDR3 is 15 amino acids long. As DNA, the CDR3 is TGTGCCTGGAGGAAGATAGCGGGAGGGTACAATGAGCAGTTCTTC. Protein sequence: CAWRKIAGGYNEQFF.

This sequence joins TRBV7-6 and TRBJ1-6, with D possibly being TRBD1 (6 bases). CDR3 size: 14 residues. Germline CDR1 and CDR2: SGHVS and FNYEAQ. V lost 3 bases to trimming and J lost 6 bases, with 9 bases between them. DNA for the CDR3: TGTGCCAGCAGCTTGCAAGGGGGTAATTCACCCCTCCACTTT. It translates to CASSLQGGNSPLHF.

This chain joins TRBV5-4 and TRBJ1-3; the D gene is possibly TRBD1 (5 bases). Germline V CDR1 and CDR2: SGHNT, YYREEE (reference sequence). V was trimmed by 1 base and J by 2 bases, leaving 22 bases between them. This CDR3 has 19 amino acids. The CDR3 reads CASSLWLSGTGEAGNTIYF. The CDR3 bases are TGTGCCAGCAGCTTGTGGTTGTCTGGAACGGGGGAGGCTGGAAACACCATATATTTT.

The V gene is TRBV5-4, the J gene TRBJ2-7; D uncertain. Per germline, CDR1 SGHNT and CDR2 YYREEE (reference sequence). Trimming took 2 bases from V and 9 from J, leaving 15 bases between them. The CDR3 totals 13 residues. The CDR3 DNA is TGTGCCAGCAGCTTCTCCGGGCTCCCATCGCAGTACTTC. Translated: CASSFSGLPSQYF. The complete variable domain, with remaining parts taken from reference TRBV5-4 and TRBJ2-7, reads ETGVTQSPTHLIKTRGQQVTLRCSSQSGHNTVSWYQQALGQGPQFIFQYYREEENGRGNFPPRFSGLQFPNYSSELNVNALELDDSALYLCASSFSGLPSQYFGPGTRLTVT.

The table lists this clone with a few counts. This chain links TRBV5-5 with TRBJ1-2, with D possibly matching TRBD1 (6 bases). The V and J ends lost 0 bases and 6 bases respectively, with 9 bases between them. Per germline, CDR1 SGHKS and CDR2 YYEKEE (reference sequence). The CDR3 length is 13 residues. The CDR3 loop reads CASSLDGGNGYTF. CDR3 coding DNA: TGTGCCAGCAGCTTGGACGGGGGCAATGGCTACACCTTC. The complete variable domain, with remaining parts taken from reference TRBV5-5 and TRBJ1-2, reads DAGVTQSPTHLIKTRGQQVTLRCSPISGHKSVSWYQQVLGQGPQFIFQYYEKEERGRGNFPDRFSARQFPNYSSELNVNALLLGDSALYLCASSLDGGNGYTFGSGTRLTVV.

Turning to this clone: The junction departs from germline at one end; a sequencing error may be responsible. This chain connects TRBV7-7 to TRBJ1-3; no firm D call. The germline gives CDR1 SSHAT, CDR2 FNYEAQ (reference sequence). This CDR3 region has 12 residues. CDR3 amino acids: CASSSDGDTIYF. In DNA form, the CDR3 reads TGTGCTAGCAGCTCGGATGGGGACACCATATATTTT.

J is TRBJ2-3 and V is TRBV5-1; D is unclear. V gave up 0 bases and J gave up 2 bases, with 7 bases separating them. CDR3 length: 14 amino acids. CDR1 SGHRS and CDR2 YFSETQ come from the germline V gene. CDR3 region: CASSLGLLTDTQYF. CDR3 nucleotide sequence: TGCGCCAGCAGCTTGGGCTTACTCACAGATACGCAGTATTTT.

The gene calls are TRBV28 and TRBJ1-1, with D unresolved. Trimming removed 8 bases at V and 0 bases at J, with 10 bases between. CDR1 MDHEN and CDR2 SYDVKM come from the germline V gene. The CDR3 is 13 amino acids. The DNA of the CDR3 is TGTGCCAGCCGACGGCGAGTGAACACTGAAGCTTTCTTT. This codes for CASRRRVNTEAFF.

V and J are TRBV7-9 and TRBJ2-5; the match to TRBD1 covers 8 bases. Germline CDR1 is SEHNR and CDR2 is FQNEAQ (reference sequence). After removal of 8 bases from V and 3 bases from J, the junction contained 11 bases not matched to a gene. The CDR3 has 15 residues. DNA for the CDR3: TGTGCCAGCTCCGATCAGGGGGCCGGGGAAGAGACCCAGTACTTC. Encoded protein: CASSDQGAGEETQYF.

The J gene is TRBJ2-2, the V gene TRBV7-3; tentative D call: TRBD2 (6 bases). This CDR3 is built from 13 residues. Deletions cut 8 bases from V and 0 bases from J, with 7 bases between. The germline V gene has CDR1 SGHTA and CDR2 FQGTGA. The CDR3 is CASGTPNTGELFF. The CDR3 region has the DNA TGTGCCAGCGGGACTCCGAACACCGGGGAGCTGTTTTTT.

The chain couples TRBV7-9 to TRBJ1-1; maybe TRBD1 (6 bases). The germline gives CDR1 SEHNR, CDR2 FQNEAQ (reference sequence). CDR3 length: 13 residues. Trimming left V 6 bases short and J 0 bases short, with 8 bases between. CDR3 in amino acids: CASSRDMNTEAFF. The DNA for the CDR3 is TGTGCCAGCAGTCGGGACATGAACACTGAAGCTTTCTTT.

The CDR3 nucleotides read TGTGCCAGCAGCGTCACGGGTTCGGACACCGGGGAGCTGTTTTTT. It specifies CASSVTGSDTGELFF. The rearrangement links TRBV9 to TRBJ2-2; D gene ambiguous. Germline lookup yields CDR1 SGDLS and CDR2 YYNGEE. The CDR3 is 15 residues long. Trimming took off 2 bases at V and 3 bases at J, with 11 bases between the two ends.

The rearrangement uses TRBV6-2 or TRBV6-3 and TRBJ1-1; D is undetermined. CDR3 length: 14 residues. Germline CDR1 is MNHEY and CDR2 is SVGEGT. Trimming stripped 2 bases from V and 3 bases from J, with 10 bases between. The CDR3 protein is CASSYHSSDTEAFF. The DNA of the CDR3 is TGTGCCAGCAGTTACCACTCCTCGGACACTGAAGCTTTCTTT.

The chain is built from TRBV7-9 and TRBJ1-2; 8 bases line up with TRBD1. CDR1 is SEHNR and CDR2 is FQNEAQ in the germline V gene (reference sequence). V dropped 5 bases and J dropped 0; count of bases not matched to a gene: 8. This CDR3 is 16 amino acids long. The CDR3 DNA follows: TGTGCCAGCAGCGCGACAGGGGCGGAAGCTAACTATGGCTACACCTTC. This sequence encodes CASSATGAEANYGYTF.

The gene calls are TRBV15 and TRBJ2-3; D is unresolved. The V end was cut by 0 bases, the J end by 0 bases, with 10 bases between. The CDR3 sequence is 16 residues long. Germline lookup yields CDR1 LNHNV and CDR2 YYDKDF (reference sequence). CDR3 loop: CATSRDIRGSTDTQYF. The CDR3 DNA is TGTGCCACCAGCAGAGATATCCGTGGTAGCACAGATACGCAGTATTTT.

The chain joins TRBV4-3 to TRBJ1-1, with TRBD1 matching over 7 bases. The CDR3 is 17 amino acids. Germline V CDR1 and CDR2: LGHNA, YSLEER. J was trimmed by 6 bases and V by 2 bases; bases with no gene match: 15. The CDR3 loop reads CASSQWRDRESRAEAFF. Here the CDR3 DNA reads TGCGCCAGCAGCCAATGGCGAGACAGGGAAAGTCGCGCTGAAGCTTTCTTT.

The chain couples TRBV27 to TRBJ2-1; D is perhaps TRBD1 (6 bases). Trimming took off 6 bases at V and 12 bases at J, with 15 bases between the two ends. This CDR3 is 12 amino acids long. Germline V CDR1 and CDR2: MNHEY, SMNVEV (reference sequence). The CDR3 is CASRGDTWWQFF. The CDR3 DNA reads TGTGCCAGCAGGGGGGACACTTGGTGGCAGTTCTTC.

V and J are TRBV5-4 and TRBJ2-7; D gene unclear. The V end lost 0 bases, the J end lost 3 bases, and 13 bases lay between the germline ends. The CDR3 length is 15 residues. Germline values: CDR1 SGHNT, CDR2 YYREEE (reference sequence). CDR3 sequence reads: CASSLGAGTDYEQYF. Here the CDR3 DNA reads TGTGCCAGCAGCTTGGGTGCAGGAACGGACTACGAGCAGTACTTC.

J is TRBJ1-1 and V is TRBV25-1; D unclear. The CDR3 length is 14 residues. Germline-derived CDR1 and CDR2 are MGHDK and SYGVNS. V was trimmed by 5 bases and J by 1 base, leaving 11 bases between them. The CDR3 DNA reads TGTGCCAGCAGTTGGGGAGAAGCGAACACTGAAGCTTTCTTT. This translates into CASSWGEANTEAFF.